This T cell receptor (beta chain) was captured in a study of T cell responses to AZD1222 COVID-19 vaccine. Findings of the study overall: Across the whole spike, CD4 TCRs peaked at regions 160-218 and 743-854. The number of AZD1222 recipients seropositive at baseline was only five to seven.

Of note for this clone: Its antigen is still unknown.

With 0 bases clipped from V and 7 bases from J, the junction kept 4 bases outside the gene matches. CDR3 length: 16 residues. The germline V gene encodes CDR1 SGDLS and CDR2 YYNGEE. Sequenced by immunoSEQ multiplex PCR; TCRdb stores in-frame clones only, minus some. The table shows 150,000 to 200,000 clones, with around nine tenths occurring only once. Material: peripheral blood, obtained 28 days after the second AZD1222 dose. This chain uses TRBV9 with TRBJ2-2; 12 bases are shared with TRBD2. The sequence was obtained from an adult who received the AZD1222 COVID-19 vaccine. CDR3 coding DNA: TGTGCCAGCAGCGTAGGACTAGCGGGAGTGGTCGGGGAGCTGTTTTTT. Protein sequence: CASSVGLAGVVGELFF.